This T cell receptor beta chain was captured in a study of radiotherapy plus CTLA-4 blockade in lung cancer. Study-wide findings and caveats: Blood saw expansion of tumor-derived TCR clones after radiotherapy plus ipilimumab.

Each patient with chemo-refractory metastatic non-small-cell lung cancer was treated with focal radiation plus CTLA-4 blockade using ipilimumab. In regard to this clone: The target antigen is unknown.

Germline CDR1 SGHRS, CDR2 YFSETQ. This CDR3 has 17 residues. Losses at the gene ends were 1 base for V and 4 bases for J; bases not matched to a gene: 9. The table came from immunoSEQ multiplex PCR; TCRdb's copy has only in-frame clones and leaves some out. The data contain roughly 110,000 clones, under 90% of them singletons. This clonotype was sampled from a human donor with non-small cell lung cancer that progressed on radiotherapy plus ipilimumab. Some clones in this sample may be carry-over from other donors' samples. The source material was peripheral blood, sampled from a patient treated with radiotherapy plus ipilimumab. This chain uses TRBV5-1 with TRBJ1-1; 11 nucleotides line up with TRBD1. In nucleotides, the CDR3 is TGCGCCAGCAGCTTGTGGACAGGGGGCTCGGTAAGCACTGAAGCTTTCTTT. As protein: CASSLWTGGSVSTEAFF.